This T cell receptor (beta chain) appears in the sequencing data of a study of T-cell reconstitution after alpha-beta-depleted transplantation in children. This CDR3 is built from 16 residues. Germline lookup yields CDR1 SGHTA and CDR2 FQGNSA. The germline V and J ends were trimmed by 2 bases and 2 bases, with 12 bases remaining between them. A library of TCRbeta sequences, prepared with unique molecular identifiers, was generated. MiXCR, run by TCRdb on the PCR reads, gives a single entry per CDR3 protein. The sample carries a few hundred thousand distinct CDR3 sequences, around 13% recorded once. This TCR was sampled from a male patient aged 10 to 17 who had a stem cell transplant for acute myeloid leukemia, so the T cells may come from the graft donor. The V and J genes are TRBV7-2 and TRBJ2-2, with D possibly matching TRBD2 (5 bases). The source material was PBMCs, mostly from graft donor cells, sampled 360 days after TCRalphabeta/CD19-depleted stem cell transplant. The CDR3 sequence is CASSLTGKANTGELFF. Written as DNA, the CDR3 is TGTGCCAGCAGCTTAACGGGAAAAGCTAACACCGGGGAGCTGTTTTTT.